This T cell receptor (beta chain) was retrieved from a study of blood T cell repertoires in COVID-19. The CDR3 contains 17 residues. V dropped 0 bases and J dropped 0 bases, with 14 bases sitting between them. Germline V gene data show CDR1 as SGHDN and CDR2 as FVKESK. Original processing methods: By means of reference gene primer amplification, nucleated cell counts were estimated. The data were produced by immunoSEQ multiplex PCR, yet TCRdb's version contains in-frame clones alone and is incomplete. For V, J and clone size, that table is used; D and trimming come from the DNA. Among roughly 100,000 clones listed, roughly 92% were seen once.

The chain employs TRBV14 and TRBJ1-2, with no clear D. This TCR was sampled from a woman between 45 and 60 years old with COVID-19, enrolled during active disease. The specimen sequenced was peripheral blood. The CDR3 spells CASSQEMRAPSNYGYTF. In DNA form, the CDR3 reads TGTGCCAGCAGCCAAGAGATGAGGGCCCCTTCTAACTATGGCTACACCTTC.